This T cell receptor beta chain is from a study of shared clonotypes between healthy human individuals. General study points: Sharing across four donors was highest in naive CD4 (roughly 5%) and lowest in memory CD8 (approximately 0.4%).

Original processing notes: Sequence data from immunoSEQ were junction-only and lacked quality scores; consequently, filtering differed. Clones were sequenced by immunoSEQ multiplex PCR, and TCRdb holds only the in-frame ones, with some missing. For V, J and clone size, that table is used; D and trimming come from the DNA. This sample has 2 million to 2.5 million clones, with around 93% found just once. With respect to this clone: What it binds is not known.

The receptor comes from a man younger than 35 in good health. Some clones in this sample may be carry-over from other donors' samples. What was sequenced was naive CD4+ T cells from PBMCs. Subset given: CD45RA+ positively selected.

In DNA, the CDR3 is TGTGCCAGCAGCCTAGGAGCGGAGGAGACCCAGTACTTC. This sequence encodes CASSLGAEETQYF. The V call is TRBV11-3, the J call TRBJ2-5; perhaps TRBD2 as D (5 bases). The CDR3 loop spans 13 amino acids. Germline loops: CDR1 SGHNT, CDR2 YENEEA. Trimming stripped 5 bases from V and 5 bases from J, with 12 bases between.